Sequencing of this T cell receptor beta chain was carried out in a study of blood T cells in healthy people across ages. Study at large: About one barcoded beta molecule per two T cells was captured by template switching.

A second roughly 6 to 11 cycle PCR used barcoded and J-beta primers. Each CDR3 protein gets one entry after TCRdb re-called the 5' RACE reads with MiXCR. The repertoire holds roughly 800,000 distinct CDR3 sequences, with roughly 64% as singletons. This TCR was sampled from a young man in good health. The sequenced material came from blood.

CDR3 DNA: TGCAGTGCTCGAACCTGGACAGGGACTAACCAGCCCCAGCATTTT. Its protein is CSARTWTGTNQPQHF. The genes are TRBV20-1 and TRBJ1-5; 8 bases line up with TRBD1. The CDR3 covers 15 residues. J gave up 7 bases and V 5 bases, and 13 bases lay outside the gene matches. The germline V gene encodes CDR1 DFQATT and CDR2 SNEGSKA (reference sequence).